This TCR beta chain is drawn from a study of T-cell memory formation after mild COVID-19. The ends were cut back, 6 bases at V and 6 bases at J, with 24 bases in the middle. The germline gives CDR1 SEHNR, CDR2 FQNEAQ (reference sequence). The CDR3 contains 17 residues. MiXCR, applied by TCRdb to the 5' RACE reads, yields one record per CDR3 protein. Of roughly 300,000 distinct CDR3 sequences in the sample, roughly 17% were seen once. The TCR originated in a man aged 18 to 29 who had mild COVID-19 (a few samples of this study predate the infection). Cell type and time point are not known. The chain has TRBV7-9 and TRBJ2-1; D unresolved. Specimen: PBMCs or a T cell subset sorted from them (not recorded which). The CDR3 DNA reads TGTGCCAGCAGGAAACCGATTGGGCAGGATCTAAGCAATGAGCAGTTCTTC. The encoded protein is CASRKPIGQDLSNEQFF. The variable domain in full, with the rest retrieved from reference TRBV7-9 and TRBJ2-1, is DTGVSQNPRHKITKRGQNVTFRCDPISEHNRLYWYRQTLGQGPEFLTYFQNEAQLEKSRLLSDRFSAERPKGSFSTLEIQRTEQGDSAMYLCASRKPIGQDLSNEQFFGPGTRLTVL.